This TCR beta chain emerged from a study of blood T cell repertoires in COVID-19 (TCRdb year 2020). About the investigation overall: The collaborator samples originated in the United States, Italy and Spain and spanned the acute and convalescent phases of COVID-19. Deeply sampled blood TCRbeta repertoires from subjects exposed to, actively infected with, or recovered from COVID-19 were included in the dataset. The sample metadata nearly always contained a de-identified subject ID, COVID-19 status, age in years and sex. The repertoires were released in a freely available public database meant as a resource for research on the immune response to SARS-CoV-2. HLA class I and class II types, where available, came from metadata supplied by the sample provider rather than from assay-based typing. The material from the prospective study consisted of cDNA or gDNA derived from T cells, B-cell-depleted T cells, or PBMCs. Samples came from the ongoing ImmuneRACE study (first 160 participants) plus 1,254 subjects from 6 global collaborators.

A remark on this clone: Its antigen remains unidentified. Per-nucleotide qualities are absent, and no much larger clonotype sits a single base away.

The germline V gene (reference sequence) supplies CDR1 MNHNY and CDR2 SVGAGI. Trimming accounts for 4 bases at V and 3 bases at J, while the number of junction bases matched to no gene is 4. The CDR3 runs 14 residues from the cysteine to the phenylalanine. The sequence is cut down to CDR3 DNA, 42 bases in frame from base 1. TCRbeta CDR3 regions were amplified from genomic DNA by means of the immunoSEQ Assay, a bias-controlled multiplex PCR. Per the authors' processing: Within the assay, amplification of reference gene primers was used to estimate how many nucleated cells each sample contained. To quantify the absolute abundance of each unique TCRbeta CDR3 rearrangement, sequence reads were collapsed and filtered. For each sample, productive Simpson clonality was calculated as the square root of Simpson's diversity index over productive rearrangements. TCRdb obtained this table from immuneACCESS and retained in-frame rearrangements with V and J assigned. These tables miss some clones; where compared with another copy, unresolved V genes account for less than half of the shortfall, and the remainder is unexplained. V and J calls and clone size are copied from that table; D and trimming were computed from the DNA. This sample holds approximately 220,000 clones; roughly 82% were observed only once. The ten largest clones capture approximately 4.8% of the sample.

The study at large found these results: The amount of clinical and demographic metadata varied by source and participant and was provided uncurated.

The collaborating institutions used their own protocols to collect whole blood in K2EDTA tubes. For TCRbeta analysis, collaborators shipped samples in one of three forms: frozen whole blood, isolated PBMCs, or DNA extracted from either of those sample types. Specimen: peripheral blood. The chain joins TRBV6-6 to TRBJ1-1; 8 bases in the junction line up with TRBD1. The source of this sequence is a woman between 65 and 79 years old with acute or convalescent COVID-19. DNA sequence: TGTGCCAGCAGTTTCATGACAGGGGACACTGAAGCTTTCTTT. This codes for CASSFMTGDTEAFF.